The sequence of this T cell receptor (beta chain) was determined in a study of cytotoxic CD8 clonotypes in ibrutinib-treated CLL. Across the whole study: Patient counts were ten to eleven relapsed/refractory, over 14 treatment-naive and around 18 IGHV unmutated. Partial response was seen in roughly 24 patients and complete response in 2; after median approximately 68 months, roughly 14 stayed remitted, approximately twelve progressed.

Profiling relied on immunoSEQ multiplex PCR, and the TCRdb table lists in-frame clones only, not all of them. The sample consists of about 30,000 clones, about 62% of them appearing once. The CDR3 has 14 amino acids. V was cut by 7 bases and J by 2 bases, with 15 bases left in between. CDR1 and CDR2 (germline): MDHEN, SYDVKM. The chain links TRBV28 to TRBJ2-7; possible D gene TRBD1, 6 bases. This receptor was identified in a human donor with chronic lymphocytic leukemia. The source was PBMCs, collected before ibrutinib treatment. In DNA, the CDR3 is TGTGCCAGCACCTTGGGGGCGGTTACCTACGAGCAGTACTTC. This translates into CASTLGAVTYEQYF.